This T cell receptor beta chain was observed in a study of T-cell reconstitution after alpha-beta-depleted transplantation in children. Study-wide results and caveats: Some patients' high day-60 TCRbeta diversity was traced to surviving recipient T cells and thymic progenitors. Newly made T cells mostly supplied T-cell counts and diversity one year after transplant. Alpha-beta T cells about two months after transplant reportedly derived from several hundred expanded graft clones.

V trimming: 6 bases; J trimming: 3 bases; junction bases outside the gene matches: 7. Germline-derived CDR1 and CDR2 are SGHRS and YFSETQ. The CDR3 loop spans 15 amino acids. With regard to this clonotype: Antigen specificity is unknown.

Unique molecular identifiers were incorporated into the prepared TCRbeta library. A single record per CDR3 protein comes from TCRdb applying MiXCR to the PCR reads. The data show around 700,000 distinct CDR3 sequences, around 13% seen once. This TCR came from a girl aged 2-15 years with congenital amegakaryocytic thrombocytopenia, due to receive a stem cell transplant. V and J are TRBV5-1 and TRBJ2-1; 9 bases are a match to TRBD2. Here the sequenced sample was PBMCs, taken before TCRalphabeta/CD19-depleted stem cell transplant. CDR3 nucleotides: TGCGCCAGCACCCAAGAACTAGCGGGCTACAATGAGCAGTTCTTC. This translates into CASTQELAGYNEQFF.